The subject of this entry is one T cell receptor (beta chain). J was trimmed by 4 bases and V by 3 bases; bases with no gene match: 6. The CDR3 length is 16 residues. Germline V gives CDR1 LNHNV, CDR2 YYDKDF (reference sequence). The data were taken from a study of T cell changes during pregnancy in multiple sclerosis. Only in-frame clones appear in the TCRdb table, and some are missing; sequencing was by immunoSEQ multiplex PCR. The table has around 99,000 clones, around 92% seen once. This sequence originates from a female donor with multiple sclerosis, enrolled in a pregnancy study. The material sequenced was peripheral blood, taken in the first trimester of pregnancy. The rearrangement joins TRBV15 to TRBJ2-3; 11 bases map to TRBD2. The CDR3 spells CATSSRLAGWADTQYF. Written as DNA, the CDR3 is TGTGCCACCAGCAGCCGACTAGCGGGATGGGCAGATACGCAGTATTTT.